The present TCR beta chain was sequenced within a study of blood T cells in healthy people across ages. At the level of the study: About one barcoded beta molecule was captured per two T cells (by template switching).

Through a sample-barcoded 5' primer and a J-beta primer mix, a second PCR was run for roughly 7 to 11 cycles. TCRdb processed the 5' RACE reads anew with MiXCR; each CDR3 protein has one entry. In the table there are approximately 850,000 distinct CDR3 sequences, over 45% of which are singletons. The study's findings and limits: Age advanced and TCR beta diversity per million T cells fell, roughly linearly. Donor CMV status was unknown, possibly confounding expanded clonotype changes.

Concerning this clonotype: Its antigen is unknown.

Germline CDR1 MNHEY, CDR2 SMNVEV (reference sequence). V was trimmed by 6 bases and J by 2 bases, leaving 11 bases between them. This CDR3 is 14 amino acids long. Sample: blood. The chain is built from TRBV27 and TRBJ2-1; tentatively, D is TRBD2 (5 bases). The TCR sequence derives from a man aged 25 to 40 in good health. Here the CDR3 DNA reads TGTGCCAGCAGGATGAGCGGTCCCTACAATGAGCAGTTCTTC. This translates into CASRMSGPYNEQFF.